The 3 T cell receptor beta chains below all came from one sample that was sequenced in a study of Ad26.COV2.S vaccination and SARS-CoV-2 variants. The data were produced by immunoSEQ multiplex PCR, yet TCRdb's version contains in-frame clones alone and is incomplete. Here the sample spans 300,000 to 400,000 clones, around 83% being singletons. Described treatment: some 19 received Ad26.COV2.S at low or high dose, single or two shots; about 5 received placebo; per-sample allocation not given. At day 63 after the first vaccine or placebo injection, samples were drawn. The sequences come from peripheral blood, collected in a trial of Ad26.COV2.S vaccine versus placebo. These receptors were taken from a person aged 18-65 years who received the Ad26.COV2.S COVID-19 vaccine or a placebo.

The genes are TRBV28 and TRBJ1-1, with D unclear. The V gene lost 5 bases and the J gene lost 0 bases, with 16 bases spanning the gap. The length of the CDR3 is 16 residues. Germline V CDR1 and CDR2: MDHEN, SYDVKM. This CDR3 reads CASSTPTEVLNTEAFF. In DNA form, the CDR3 reads TGTGCCAGCAGTACCCCTACGGAGGTGCTGAACACTGAAGCTTTCTTT.

This clone appeared a single time. V is TRBV4-3 and J is TRBJ2-7; possibly TRBD1 for D (6 bases). Germline CDR1 is LGHNA and CDR2 is YSLEER. The CDR3 consists of 16 residues. V was pared by 0 bases and J by 2 bases, with 14 bases between. CDR3 region: CASSQEVFQGPYEQYF. The CDR3 coding sequence is TGCGCCAGCAGCCAAGAGGTCTTTCAGGGGCCCTACGAGCAGTACTTC.

The rearrangement links TRBV18 to TRBJ1-5; TRBD1 aligns across 9 bases. Germline CDR1 reads KGHSH; CDR2 reads LQKENI. V lost 3 bases and J lost 6; bases outside the gene matches: 3. CDR3 length equals 14 residues. The chain's CDR3 is CASSPETGGQPQHF. CDR3 bases: TGTGCCAGCTCACCCGAGACAGGGGGTCAGCCCCAGCATTTT.